The 8 T cell receptor beta chains below come from one sample, sequenced in a study of T cells after yellow fever vaccination. TCRdb recomputed calls from the 5' RACE reads with MiXCR, one row per CDR3 protein. The table shows a few hundred thousand distinct CDR3 sequences, with approximately 6.7% occurring only once. The starting material was CD4+ T cells sorted from PBMCs, obtained on the day of the yellow fever booster vaccination. These receptors all stem from a man aged 25 to 45 who received the YFV17D yellow fever vaccine.

This clonotype showed up many times. This chain links TRBV18 with TRBJ2-7; D is possibly TRBD2 (6 bases). Germline values: CDR1 KGHSH, CDR2 LQKENI. Trimming took off 0 bases at V and 1 base at J, with 10 bases between the two ends. This CDR3 is built from 15 residues. CDR3 sequence reads: CASSPPGGLSYEQYF. CDR3 nucleotides: TGTGCCAGCTCACCACCGGGGGGTCTATCCTACGAGCAGTACTTC.

The V gene is TRBV20-1, the J gene TRBJ2-1, with 12 bases matching TRBD2. The germline gives CDR1 DFQATT, CDR2 SNEGSKA (reference sequence). This CDR3 is built from 16 residues. Unmatched junction bases numbered 11, after V lost 4 bases and J lost 7 bases. CDR3 region: CSATGAGLAGSNEQFF. For the CDR3, the DNA is TGCAGTGCTACCGGGGCCGGACTAGCGGGATCTAATGAGCAGTTCTTC.

The table lists this clonotype with many counts. The rearrangement uses TRBV29-1 and TRBJ1-5; tentative D call: TRBD1 (5 bases). The CDR3 covers 14 residues. With 4 bases removed from V and 6 bases from J, the gap between germline ends came to 16 bases. Germline V gene lookup returns CDR1 SQVTM and CDR2 ANQGSEA. In DNA, the CDR3 is TGCAGCGTTGTTCTAGGAGGGGTAGGTCAGCCCCAGCATTTT. Residues: CSVVLGGVGQPQHF.

This clonotype appeared a few times. The chain links TRBV9 to TRBJ2-7; D not certain. CDR1 is SGDLS and CDR2 is YYNGEE in the germline V gene. V was pared by 5 bases and J by 5 bases, with 11 bases between. The CDR3 sequence is 12 residues long. CDR3 coding DNA: TGTGCCAGCAGTACTAATTGGAACGAGCAGTACTTC. Amino acids: CASSTNWNEQYF.

Remarks on this clonotype: A much larger clone differs from this one at a single base, so this may be a read error. This chain connects TRBV25-1 to TRBJ2-5, with TRBD1 matching over 9 bases. Germline CDR1 is MGHDK and CDR2 is SYGVNS. Losses at the gene ends were 6 bases for V and 4 bases for J; bases not matched to a gene: 9. The length of the CDR3 is 15 residues. This CDR3 is CASRERDRVRETQYF. In DNA, the CDR3 is TGTGCCAGCAGAGAGCGGGACAGGGTACGAGAGACCCAGTACTTC.

J is TRBJ2-7 and V is TRBV5-1, with 11 nucleotides matching TRBD2. Losses at the gene ends were 1 base for V and 3 bases for J; bases not matched to a gene: 6. CDR3 length equals 16 residues. The germline V gene has CDR1 SGHRS and CDR2 YFSETQ. The CDR3: CASSLPTSGKGYEQYF. The CDR3 region has the DNA TGCGCCAGCAGCTTGCCGACTAGCGGGAAGGGCTACGAGCAGTACTTC.

This clonotype was picked up many times. The chain has TRBV20-1 and TRBJ2-2; 14 nucleotides line up with TRBD2. CDR3 size: 15 residues. Unmatched junction bases numbered 4, after V lost 5 bases and J lost 5 bases. CDR1 DFQATT and CDR2 SNEGSKA come from the germline V gene (reference sequence). The chain's CDR3 is CSAPGTSGRTGELFF. CDR3 bases: TGCAGTGCTCCCGGGACTAGCGGGAGAACCGGGGAGCTGTTTTTT.

This clonotype was counted ten times or more. The chain employs TRBV29-1 and TRBJ2-2; TRBD2 aligns across 7 bases. The CDR3 loop spans 13 amino acids. CDR1 and CDR2 from the germline V gene are SQVTM and ANQGSEA. V lost 4 bases and J lost 4; bases outside the gene matches: 3. This chain's CDR3 is CSVVGGSTGELFF. DNA for the CDR3: TGCAGCGTTGTGGGCGGGAGCACCGGGGAGCTGTTTTTT.